One sample yielded the 23 T cell receptor beta chains listed below, sequenced in a study of blood T cell repertoires in COVID-19. Data came from immunoSEQ multiplex PCR; TCRdb stores just in-frame clones and leaves some out. The table has some 110,000 clones, approximately 85% seen once; the top ten hold 3.2%. Sequencing was carried out using peripheral blood. These receptors originate from a woman at least 80 years old with COVID-19, enrolled during active disease.

The chain employs TRBV5-8 and TRBJ2-7, with 8 bases lining up with TRBD1. Trimming removed 2 bases from V and 7 bases from J; junction bases left unmatched: 8. Germline V gives CDR1 SGHTS, CDR2 YDEGEE. This CDR3 spans 14 amino acids. The CDR3 spells CASSLSGGRREQYF. In DNA form, the CDR3 reads TGTGCCAGCAGCTTATCAGGGGGCCGTAGGGAGCAGTACTTC.

The CDR3 DNA is TGTGCCAGCTCACTGTCCGGGGAGCAGTTCTTC. Its translation: CASSLSGEQFF. The chain carries TRBV18 and TRBJ2-1; D is ambiguous. V was shortened by 4 bases and J by 10 bases, with 8 bases between the two germline ends. The CDR3 spans 11 residues. The germline gives CDR1 KGHSH, CDR2 LQKENI.

This chain connects TRBV23-1 to TRBJ2-7, with a possible D match to TRBD1 (6 bases). TRBV23-1 falls under the ORF class, with uncertain function. This CDR3 has 16 residues. V lost 0 bases to trimming and J lost 3 bases, with 15 bases between them. The CDR3 nucleotides are TGCGCCAGCAGTCAATCACCCCCGGCAGGGGACTACGAGCAGTACTTC. Translated, it gives CASSQSPPAGDYEQYF.

The J gene is TRBJ1-1, the V gene TRBV20-1; D possibly corresponds to TRBD1 (5 bases). Trimming removed 3 bases from V and 1 base from J, with 12 bases in between. Germline values: CDR1 DFQATT, CDR2 SNEGSKA (reference sequence). This CDR3 is 14 amino acids long. CDR3 DNA: TGCAGTGCTAGTAAGGGGATGTCGAACACTGAAGCTTTCTTT. It yields the protein CSASKGMSNTEAFF.

The chain joins TRBV12-3 or TRBV12-4 to TRBJ1-5, with unresolved D. With 2 bases removed from V and 7 bases from J, the gap between germline ends came to 9 bases. The CDR3 runs to 13 residues. Here the CDR3 reads CASSLSYSQPQHF. The CDR3 region has the DNA TGTGCCAGCAGTTTATCCTATTCACAGCCCCAGCATTTT.

This rearrangement joins TRBV3-1 (or the pseudogene TRBV3-2) to TRBJ2-1, with D perhaps matching TRBD1 (6 bases). The length of the CDR3 is 16 residues. Trimming stripped 0 bases from V and 6 bases from J, with 15 bases between. The V gene's germline CDR1 is LGHDT and CDR2 YNNKEL (reference sequence). The CDR3 coding sequence is TGTGCCAGCAGCCAAGAAACAGGGATAGTCGGCAATGAGCAGTTCTTC. Translation: CASSQETGIVGNEQFF.

CDR3 DNA: TGTGCCAGTGGACAGGGGGCGAACATTCAGTACTTC. It codes for CASGQGANIQYF. The gene calls are TRBV14 and TRBJ2-4; 11 nucleotides agree with TRBD1. Germline-derived CDR1 and CDR2 are SGHDN and FVKESK. The CDR3 contains 12 residues. V lost 9 bases, J lost 7 bases, and 2 bases stayed unmatched.

This clone was seen more than once but under ten times. V is TRBV4-1 and J is TRBJ1-5; D not certain. The V end was cut by 1 base, the J end by 9 bases, with 13 bases between. Germline assignment: CDR1 MGHRA and CDR2 YSYEKL. This CDR3 spans 14 amino acids. CDR3 sequence reads: CASSQAGGVVPQHF. The CDR3, as DNA: TGCGCCAGCAGCCAAGCCGGCGGAGTTGTGCCCCAGCATTTT.

CDR3 bases: TGTGCCAGCAGCCCCGGACAGGGAGGAAATAGCAATCAGCCCCAGCATTTT. This gives the protein CASSPGQGGNSNQPQHF. J is TRBJ1-5 and V is TRBV7-8, with 8 bases that match TRBD1. V dropped 5 bases and J dropped 0; count of bases not matched to a gene: 9. The CDR3 is 17 residues long. Germline values: CDR1 SGHVS, CDR2 FQNEAQ.

The J gene is TRBJ1-1, the V gene TRBV18, with D perhaps matching TRBD1 (6 bases). V was trimmed by 2 bases and J by 5 bases, leaving 15 bases between them. The CDR3 spans 15 residues. Germline-derived CDR1 and CDR2 are KGHSH and LQKENI. DNA of the CDR3: TGTGCCAGCTCACCAAACAGGGATTCTGGAACTGAAGCTTTCTTT. The encoded protein is CASSPNRDSGTEAFF.

To note about this clone: One end of the junction does not line up with germline, which may come from a read error. This sequence joins TRBV6-1 and TRBJ2-5, with 8 bases fitting TRBD2. Germline V lookup: CDR1 MNHNS, CDR2 SASEGT. This CDR3 comprises 14 residues. CDR3 sequence reads: CASREGLASETQYF. In DNA, the CDR3 is TGTGCCAGCAGAGAAGGACTAGCTTCGGAGACCCAGTACTTC.

The chain uses TRBV28 and TRBJ1-4; D may be TRBD1 (5 bases). Germline CDR1 reads MDHEN; CDR2 reads SYDVKM. V was trimmed by 7 bases and J by 3 bases, leaving 15 bases between them. This CDR3 contains 15 residues. The chain's CDR3 is CASTTPRASNEKLFF. Here the CDR3 DNA reads TGTGCCAGCACCACCCCCAGGGCATCTAATGAAAAACTGTTTTTT.

The chain recombines TRBV28 with TRBJ1-2; the match to TRBD1 covers 7 bases. The junction had 5 bases not matched to a gene; V was cut back by 7 bases and J by 3 bases. CDR3 length equals 13 residues. Germline V CDR1 and CDR2: MDHEN, SYDVKM. CDR3 sequence: CASTSTGYYGYTF. CDR3 DNA sequence: TGTGCCAGCACTTCGACAGGGTACTATGGCTACACCTTC.

This chain links TRBV24-1 with TRBJ2-1; 7 bases are a match to TRBD2. This CDR3 has 16 residues. The germline V gene encodes CDR1 KGHDR and CDR2 SFDVKD. V shed 7 bases, J shed 1 base, and the junction held 9 bases outside the gene matches. The CDR3 protein is CATSVGGAGSYNEQFF. CDR3 bases: TGTGCCACCAGCGTAGGAGGAGCGGGGTCCTACAATGAGCAGTTCTTC.

V is TRBV6-2 or TRBV6-3 and J is TRBJ1-1; D uncertain. CDR1 and CDR2 (germline): MNHEY, SVGEGT. Trimming removed 5 bases at V and 0 bases at J, with 13 bases between. CDR3 size: 15 residues. CDR3 bases: TGTGCCAGCAGTCAACCCGTAGTGATGAACACTGAAGCTTTCTTT. Residues: CASSQPVVMNTEAFF.

The sample holds a few counts of this clone. The chain couples TRBV5-1 to TRBJ2-1, with TRBD1 matching 10 bases. Germline V CDR1 and CDR2: SGHRS, YFSETQ. J gave up 8 bases and V 4 bases, and 3 bases lay outside the gene matches. This CDR3 contains 13 residues. The CDR3 protein is CASSRGTGDEQFF. CDR3 bases: TGCGCCAGCAGCAGAGGGACAGGGGATGAGCAGTTCTTC.

This clone was found once. This chain connects TRBV9 to TRBJ2-5; D gene ambiguous. The CDR3 sequence is 14 residues long. Germline values: CDR1 SGDLS, CDR2 YYNGEE. V lost 1 base to trimming and J lost 3 bases, with 10 bases between them. In nucleotides, the CDR3 is TGTGCCAGCAGCGTATCGGCGGAGAAAGAGACCCAGTACTTC. Translating gives CASSVSAEKETQYF.

This rearrangement joins TRBV5-1 to TRBJ2-7; TRBD2 is a possible D gene (6 bases). This CDR3 region has 16 residues. CDR1 is SGHRS and CDR2 is YFSETQ in the germline V gene. V was shortened by 0 bases and J by 0 bases, with 13 bases between the two germline ends. The CDR3 protein is CASSLEGAGSSYEQYF. The CDR3 region has the DNA TGCGCCAGCAGCTTGGAAGGGGCCGGGAGCTCCTACGAGCAGTACTTC. Filled out from reference TRBV5-1 and TRBJ2-7, the complete variable domain reads KAGVTQTPRYLIKTRGQQVTLSCSPISGHRSVSWYQQTPGQGLQFLFEYFSETQRNKGNFPGRFSGRQFSNSRSEMNVSTLELGDSALYLCASSLEGAGSSYEQYFGPGTRLTVT.

The V gene is TRBV6-2 or TRBV6-3, the J gene TRBJ1-5; possibly TRBD1 for D (6 bases). Germline V gives CDR1 MNHEY, CDR2 SVGEGT. The CDR3 runs to 16 residues. V lost 0 bases and J 0 bases, leaving 9 bases between the germline ends. CDR3 residues: CASSYSTGTSNQPQHF. The CDR3 DNA follows: TGTGCCAGCAGTTACTCGACAGGCACTAGCAATCAGCCCCAGCATTTT.

V gene TRBV28 combines with J gene TRBJ2-1, with TRBD1 matching over 7 bases. The CDR3 consists of 13 residues. V shed 5 bases and J 4 bases; nucleotides not matched to a gene: 2. Per the germline V gene, CDR1 is MDHEN and CDR2 is SYDVKM. The CDR3 bases are TGTGCCAGCAGTCAGGACAGGTACAATGAGCAGTTCTTC. Translation: CASSQDRYNEQFF.

On this clone: Other DNA sequences in the sample encode the same CDR3. The chain links TRBV24-1 to TRBJ2-2; D unresolved. The CDR3 length is 13 residues. Germline CDR1 reads KGHDR; CDR2 reads SFDVKD. The V gene lost 5 bases and the J gene lost 8 bases, with 11 bases spanning the gap. The CDR3 DNA sequence: TGTGCCACCAGTGCCCTTTCCACAGGGGAGCTGTTTTTT. Its translation: CATSALSTGELFF.

This sequence joins TRBV3-1 (or the pseudogene TRBV3-2) and TRBJ1-1, with D uncertain. The CDR3 has 12 amino acids. Germline V gives CDR1 LGHDT, CDR2 YNNKEL (reference sequence). Trimming cost V 0 bases and J 8 bases, with 7 bases left between them. The CDR3 here is CASSQDGREAFF. CDR3 coding DNA: TGTGCCAGCAGCCAAGATGGCAGGGAAGCTTTCTTT.

The sample holds one count of this clone. The chain carries TRBV28 and TRBJ2-3; possibly TRBD2 for D (5 bases). V was trimmed by 5 bases and J by 3 bases, leaving 18 bases between them. The CDR3 loop spans 16 amino acids. CDR1 MDHEN and CDR2 SYDVKM come from the germline V gene. The CDR3 DNA reads TGTGCCAGCAGTCTTGCTCCGGGATTTGGGACAGATACGCAGTATTTT. It yields the protein CASSLAPGFGTDTQYF.